Shown below are 13 T cell receptor beta chains from a single sample sequenced in a study of T cells after yellow fever vaccination. From the 5' RACE reads, TCRdb called clonotypes with MiXCR, one entry per CDR3 protein. The sample includes a few hundred thousand distinct CDR3 sequences, around 9.3% of them seen just once. Sequencing used CD4+ T cells sorted from PBMCs, obtained 5 days after the yellow fever booster vaccination. These receptors came from a young man who received the YFV17D yellow fever vaccine.

This clonotype showed up many times. The gene calls are TRBV7-9 and TRBJ2-2; no clear D. Germline V gene data show CDR1 as SEHNR and CDR2 as FQNEAQ (reference sequence). The V gene lost 1 base and the J gene lost 10 bases, with 7 bases spanning the gap. The CDR3 loop spans 12 amino acids. CDR3 loop: CASSLEVVELFF. The CDR3 coding sequence is TGTGCCAGCAGCTTAGAGGTTGTGGAGCTGTTTTTT.

This clonotype showed up many times. The chain joins TRBV29-1 to TRBJ2-3; 8 bases align to TRBD2. The J segment lost 4 bases and the V segment lost 7 bases, leaving 10 bases of the junction unmatched. The germline V gene encodes CDR1 SQVTM and CDR2 ANQGSEA. This CDR3 region has 14 residues. The CDR3 region has the DNA TGCAGCGCCTATCGGGGGGGCAACGCAGATACGCAGTATTTT. Translating gives CSAYRGGNADTQYF.

V is TRBV10-3 and J is TRBJ2-1; the D call may be TRBD1 or TRBD2 (5 bases each). Trimming took off 6 bases at V and 12 bases at J, with 27 bases between the two ends. Germline loops: CDR1 ENHRY, CDR2 SYGVKD. CDR3 length: 16 amino acids. CDR3 coding DNA: TGTGCCATCAGAGGAAGGGACCCGGACCGTCCTTTAGTGCAGTTCTTC. Protein: CAIRGRDPDRPLVQFF.

This clonotype was recorded a few times. The gene calls are TRBV5-1 and TRBJ2-7; 8 bases are a match to TRBD1. CDR1 is SGHRS and CDR2 is YFSETQ in the germline V gene. The trim removed 2 bases at V and 6 bases at J, leaving 4 bases unmatched. CDR3 length: 13 residues. In DNA, the CDR3 is TGCGCCAGCAGCTTCCCAGGGGGCGGCGAGCAGTACTTC. Its protein is CASSFPGGGEQYF.

This clonotype has ten or more counts. The rearrangement uses TRBV7-2 and TRBJ2-7; D gene ambiguous. The germline V and J ends were trimmed by 3 bases and 3 bases, with 3 bases remaining between them. The CDR3 totals 11 residues. Germline CDR1 is SGHTA and CDR2 is FQGNSA. Here the CDR3 reads CASSFYYEQYF. The CDR3 DNA sequence: TGTGCCAGCAGCTTTTACTACGAGCAGTACTTC.

V is TRBV12-5 and J is TRBJ2-7; 9 bases align to TRBD1. Germline CDR1 reads LGHNT; CDR2 reads FRNRAP. This CDR3 is 15 amino acids long. V shed 9 bases and J 1 base; nucleotides not matched to a gene: 10. The CDR3, as DNA: TGTGCTAGCCCCCGGGGACAGGGTGATTCCTACGAGCAGTACTTC. It codes for CASPRGQGDSYEQYF.

This clonotype was seen a few times. V gene TRBV5-4 combines with J gene TRBJ1-3; 7 nucleotides agree with TRBD1. The CDR3 covers 15 residues. Germline V gene lookup returns CDR1 SGHNT and CDR2 YYREEE (reference sequence). After removal of 4 bases from V and 0 bases from J, the junction contained 4 bases not matched to a gene. CDR3 region: CASSRDSRSGNTIYF. The DNA for the CDR3 is TGTGCCAGCAGCCGGGACAGCCGCTCTGGAAACACCATATATTTT.

The J gene is TRBJ2-7, the V gene TRBV10-3, with D uncertain. The CDR3 loop spans 14 amino acids. Trimming left V 3 bases short and J 2 bases short, with 11 bases between. Looked up from germline, CDR1 is ENHRY and CDR2 is SYGVKD. DNA of the CDR3: TGTGCCATCAGTGACTTAACTAAAGCCTACGAGCAGTACTTC. Its translation: CAISDLTKAYEQYF.

Only a few counts were recorded for this clonotype. This chain connects TRBV3-1 to TRBJ1-6; no clear D. Trimming took off 1 base at V and 0 bases at J, with 19 bases between the two ends. CDR1 is LGHDT and CDR2 is YNNKEL in the germline V gene (reference sequence). The CDR3 has 20 amino acids. CDR3 DNA sequence: TGTGCCAGCAGCCAAGGGGTTGGACGGCGGACGAGCTCCTATAATTCACCCCTCCACTTT. This gives the protein CASSQGVGRRTSSYNSPLHF.

The chain recombines TRBV20-1 with TRBJ2-2; 9 nucleotides agree with TRBD2. The CDR3 extends over 17 amino acids. V was pared by 3 bases and J by 0 bases, with 8 bases of the junction left unmatched. CDR1 is DFQATT and CDR2 is SNEGSKA in the germline V gene (reference sequence). The CDR3 DNA reads TGCAGTGCTAGTGCGAGCGGGGGGCCTACGAACACCGGGGAGCTGTTTTTT. Translated, it gives CSASASGGPTNTGELFF.

In its sample, this clonotype was seen a few times. The CDR3 coding sequence is TGCAGCGTTGAAGCGTGGACTAGCGGGGGGACGCAGTATTTT. Translated: CSVEAWTSGGTQYF. This chain links TRBV29-1 with TRBJ2-3; the match to TRBD2 covers 14 bases. The junction had 3 bases not matched to a gene; V was cut back by 1 base and J by 9 bases. Germline V CDR1 and CDR2: SQVTM, ANQGSEA. The CDR3 sequence is 14 residues long.

J is TRBJ2-1 and V is TRBV10-3, with TRBD1 identical over 10 bases. Trimming at V came to 3 bases and at J to 0 bases, leaving 11 bases not matched to a gene. Germline V gives CDR1 ENHRY, CDR2 SYGVKD. This CDR3 has 19 amino acids. This CDR3 reads CAISDRDRGMPSSYNEQFF. DNA for the CDR3: TGTGCCATCAGTGACCGGGACAGGGGAATGCCGAGCTCCTACAATGAGCAGTTCTTC.

This clonotype was counted ten times or more. The chain employs TRBV14 and TRBJ2-5; possibly TRBD1 for D (6 bases). CDR3 length: 12 amino acids. Deletions cut 5 bases from V and 8 bases from J, with 12 bases between. Germline V CDR1 and CDR2: SGHDN, FVKESK. This CDR3 is CASSSQGPTQYF. CDR3 DNA: TGTGCCAGCAGCTCCCAGGGGCCTACCCAGTACTTC.